This T cell receptor (beta chain) originates from a study of CD8 T cells in Susac syndrome. The RNA, roughly 0.45 to 1 ug, was put through reverse transcription using random hexamers. TCRdb called the immunoSEQ multiplex PCR reads again in MiXCR, with one record for every CDR3 protein. This table has about 150,000 distinct CDR3 sequences, roughly 94% appearing once. The origin of this receptor is a human donor in good health. Sequenced sample: CD4+ T cells from PBMCs.

In nucleotides, the CDR3 is TGCAGCGTTTCGTCCGGGACACAAACCTACGAGCAGTACTTC. Protein sequence: CSVSSGTQTYEQYF. This chain joins TRBV29-1 and TRBJ2-7, with TRBD1 as a possible D gene (6 bases). The CDR3 runs 14 residues. V was cut by 5 bases and J by 2 bases, with 16 bases left in between. Germline CDR1 SQVTM, CDR2 ANQGSEA.